The 21 T cell receptor beta chains in this list originate from one sample, sequenced in a study of human T cells and chemical hapten exposure (dated by TCRdb to the early 2020s). The sample's time point label, decoded: pre-sensitization, week 0. Interpreted using the paper, the treatment or condition label stands for: therapeutic diphenylcyclopropenone sensitization with weekly scalp DPC. The method behind the library was RACE. Reads for this sample came from a NextSeq 500. The public reads were quality trimmed at Q25 with fastp and then assembled into clones with MiXCR by TCRdb, keeping productive beta chains. Records with the same CDR3 protein are collapsed into one entry carrying the most frequent genes and DNA. A total of about 380,000 distinct CDR3 sequences appear in this sample, roughly 4.6% of them only once. Clones ranked in the top ten supply just over 2.5% of the sample. The sequencing here drew on whole blood, taken in connection with sensitization to the hapten diphenylcyclopropenone (DPC). These receptors all come from a woman aged 45-60 years with alopecia areata. Some clones in this sample may be carry-over from other donors' samples.

The chain carries TRBV6-5 and TRBJ2-2; 9 bases are shared with TRBD2. Germline values: CDR1 MNHEY, CDR2 SVGAGI. The junction had 10 bases not matched to a gene; V was cut back by 4 bases and J by 4 bases. This CDR3 spans 17 amino acids. CDR3 region: CASSSRRLADITGELFF. CDR3 nucleotide sequence: TGTGCCAGCAGTTCCCGCCGACTAGCGGATATCACCGGGGAGCTGTTTTTT.

The chain carries TRBV6-1 and TRBJ1-1; D is unresolved. The CDR3 runs to 10 residues. V was trimmed by 10 bases and J by 3 bases, leaving 6 bases between them. Germline loops: CDR1 MNHNS, CDR2 SASEGT. Here the CDR3 DNA reads TGTGCCACGGTTTACACTGAAGCTTTCTTT. Translating gives CATVYTEAFF.

This clonotype came up many times. This sequence joins TRBV7-8 and TRBJ1-2; D uncertain. Germline-derived CDR1 and CDR2 are SGHVS and FQNEAQ. The germline V and J ends were trimmed by 1 base and 2 bases, with 11 bases remaining between them. The CDR3 consists of 15 residues. The CDR3 loop is CASSLGANLNYGYTF. The CDR3 DNA reads as TGTGCCAGCAGCTTAGGGGCGAACTTAAACTATGGCTACACCTTC.

This clonotype was picked up a small number of times. The chain links TRBV5-1 to TRBJ1-1; unclear D gene. The length of the CDR3 is 13 residues. Per germline, CDR1 SGHRS and CDR2 YFSETQ. V lost 1 base and J 8 bases, leaving 12 bases between the germline ends. The CDR3 region has the DNA TGCGCCAGCAGCTTGACCGGAAGCCCAGAAGCTTTCTTT. Amino acid sequence: CASSLTGSPEAFF.

This clonotype was seen many times. The CDR3 DNA reads TGTGCCATCGCGTCGGGGCCGTTAGCTGAAGCTTTCTTT. Translation: CAIASGPLAEAFF. The chain employs TRBV21-1 and TRBJ1-1; the D call of TRBD1 is as the table states it, not checked on the DNA. TRBV21-1 is a pseudogene segment. This CDR3 is 13 amino acids long.

V usage is TRBV20-1 and J usage is TRBJ1-4, with D unresolved. The V and J ends lost 2 bases and 8 bases respectively, with 9 bases between them. Germline CDR1 is DFQATT and CDR2 is SNEGSKA (reference sequence). CDR3 length: 12 amino acids. CDR3 residues: CSARLDYEKLFF. Written as DNA, the CDR3 is TGCAGTGCTAGACTTGATTACGAAAAACTGTTTTTT.

There are a few counts of this clonotype. The V and J genes are TRBV28 and TRBJ1-3; no reliable D call. V was cut by 6 bases and J by 5 bases, with 2 bases left in between. The CDR3 contains 10 residues. CDR1 is MDHEN and CDR2 is SYDVKM in the germline V gene. The CDR3 DNA sequence: TGTGCCAGCAGGAGAAACACCATATATTTT. This sequence encodes CASRRNTIYF.

This clonotype was found a few times. This sequence joins TRBV7-2 and TRBJ1-1; D unresolved. Trimming stripped 3 bases from V and 4 bases from J, with 12 bases between. This CDR3 spans 14 amino acids. Per germline, CDR1 SGHTA and CDR2 FQGNSA. The CDR3 sequence is CASSLASYGTEAFF. The CDR3 nucleotides read TGTGCCAGCAGCTTGGCCAGTTACGGCACTGAAGCTTTCTTT.

This clonotype was seen repeatedly, ten times or more. The V call is TRBV7-9, the J call TRBJ2-7; 12 positions agree with TRBD2. CDR1 and CDR2 (germline): SEHNR, FQNEAQ (reference sequence). The length of the CDR3 is 16 residues. Trimming took 2 bases from V and 6 from J; bases not matched to a gene: 8. CDR3 DNA: TGTGCCAGCAGCTTATGGACTAGCGGGGCACAGGGCGAGCAGTACTTC. It codes for CASSLWTSGAQGEQYF.

This clonotype was seen a few times. The genes are TRBV7-9 and TRBJ1-5; D call uncertain. There are 12 residues in the CDR3. The germline CDR1 and CDR2 sequences are SEHNR and FQNEAQ (reference sequence). V was shortened by 1 base and J by 7 bases, with 5 bases between the two germline ends. DNA of the CDR3: TGTGCCAGCAGCTTAGAGACCCAGCCCCAGCATTTT. It codes for CASSLETQPQHF. Looking up the rest from reference TRBV7-9 and TRBJ1-5 gives the full variable domain: DTGVSQNPRHKITKRGQNVTFRCDPISEHNRLYWYRQTLGQGPEFLTYFQNEAQLEKSRLLSDRFSAERPKGSFSTLEIQRTEQGDSAMYLCASSLETQPQHFGDGTRLSIL.

The chain uses TRBV7-6 and TRBJ1-3, with TRBD1 identical over 9 bases. The junction had 16 bases not matched to a gene; V was cut back by 4 bases and J by 0 bases. This CDR3 contains 20 residues. Germline assignment: CDR1 SGHVS and CDR2 FNYEAQ. As DNA, the CDR3 is TGTGCCAGCAGCTCTTGGGAGGGACAGGGTACCATTCGCTCTGGAAACACCATATATTTT. It encodes CASSSWEGQGTIRSGNTIYF.

The chain joins TRBV5-1 to TRBJ2-7; TRBD1 matches 9 bases. The V and J ends lost 0 bases and 2 bases, in that order; junction bases with no gene match: 6. The germline gives CDR1 SGHRS, CDR2 YFSETQ. This CDR3 spans 16 amino acids. CDR3 loop: CASSLGAGQGPYEQYF. As DNA, the CDR3 is TGCGCCAGCAGCTTGGGTGCGGGACAGGGCCCCTACGAGCAGTACTTC.

This chain links TRBV29-1 with TRBJ1-2; the match to TRBD1 covers 8 bases. CDR1 SQVTM and CDR2 ANQGSEA come from the germline V gene. The CDR3 has 13 amino acids. In DNA, the CDR3 is TGCAGTCCGAGTTCCATACAGGGGGATGGCTACACCTTC. This encodes CSPSSIQGDGYTF. The variable domain in full, completed from reference TRBV29-1 and TRBJ1-2, reads SAVISQKPSRDICQRGTSLTIQCQVDSQVTMMFWYRQQPGQSLTLIATANQGSEATYESGFVIDKFPISRPNLTFSTLTVSNMSPEDSSIYLCSPSSIQGDGYTFGSGTRLTVV.

This clonotype appeared many times. This chain links TRBV13 with TRBJ2-1; D unresolved. The V and J ends lost 4 bases and 7 bases respectively, with 14 bases between them. Germline values: CDR1 PRHDT, CDR2 FYEKMQ (reference sequence). CDR3 length equals 14 residues. The CDR3 reads CASSSYWFGNEQFF. The CDR3 region has the DNA TGTGCCAGCAGCTCTTACTGGTTTGGGAATGAGCAGTTCTTC.

Ten or more counts support this clonotype. The chain couples TRBV6-1 to TRBJ1-1, with 10 bases identical to TRBD1. Germline loops: CDR1 MNHNS, CDR2 SASEGT. The trim removed 4 bases at V and 0 bases at J, leaving 5 bases unmatched. The CDR3 has 16 amino acids. The CDR3 protein is CASSADRGGVNTEAFF. Here the CDR3 DNA reads TGTGCCAGCAGTGCGGACAGGGGGGGCGTGAACACTGAAGCTTTCTTT.

The chain carries TRBV5-5 and TRBJ1-1; D might be TRBD1 (5 bases). The ends were cut back, 6 bases at V and 4 bases at J, with 13 bases in the middle. Germline CDR1 and CDR2: SGHKS and YYEKEE (reference sequence). The CDR3 is 13 amino acids. The CDR3 loop reads CASKTGDGTEAFF. CDR3 DNA: TGTGCCAGCAAGACCGGGGACGGCACTGAAGCTTTCTTT.

In its sample, this clonotype was seen many times. The chain links TRBV28 to TRBJ2-3; the D is unclear. Per the germline V gene, CDR1 is MDHEN and CDR2 is SYDVKM. The V end was cut by 6 bases, the J end by 1 base, with 14 bases between. CDR3 length: 15 amino acids. CDR3 sequence: CASSSRGEGTDTQYF. DNA of the CDR3: TGTGCCAGCAGCTCCCGTGGAGAGGGCACAGATACGCAGTATTTT.

This clonotype was detected many times. The gene calls are TRBV12-5 and TRBJ2-7; 10 bases are shared with TRBD1. CDR3 length equals 13 residues. The germline V gene encodes CDR1 LGHNT and CDR2 FRNRAP. V gave up 6 bases and J gave up 5 bases; unmatched junction bases: 4. CDR3 bases: TGTGCTAGTGGGACAGGGGGCAGGGACGAGCAGTACTTC. It specifies CASGTGGRDEQYF. Using reference TRBV12-5 and TRBJ2-7 for the parts outside the CDR3, the full variable domain is DARVTQTPRHKVTEMGQEVTMRCQPILGHNTVFWYRQTMMQGLELLAYFRNRAPLDDSGMPKDRFSAEMPDATLATLKIQPSEPRDSAVYFCASGTGGRDEQYFGPGTRLTVT.

V gene TRBV19 combines with J gene TRBJ2-1; TRBD2 agrees at 12 bases. Germline values: CDR1 LNHDA, CDR2 SQIVND (reference sequence). Trimming at V came to 5 bases and at J to 3 bases, leaving 2 bases not matched to a gene. The CDR3 contains 15 residues. CDR3 protein: CASSVTSGGYNEQFF. The CDR3 region has the DNA TGTGCCAGTAGTGTGACTAGCGGGGGCTACAATGAGCAGTTCTTC.

The chain has TRBV7-9 and TRBJ2-7, with 8 bases aligning to TRBD2. This CDR3 is built from 14 residues. Trimming took 2 bases from V and 6 from J; bases not matched to a gene: 6. The V gene's germline CDR1 is SEHNR and CDR2 FQNEAQ (reference sequence). The chain's CDR3 is CASSLPREGREQYF. DNA of the CDR3: TGTGCCAGCAGCTTACCCCGGGAGGGCCGCGAGCAGTACTTC. The entire variable domain, with the rest obtained from reference TRBV7-9 and TRBJ2-7, is as follows: DTGVSQNPRHKITKRGQNVTFRCDPISEHNRLYWYRQTLGQGPEFLTYFQNEAQLEKSRLLSDRFSAERPKGSFSTLEIQRTEQGDSAMYLCASSLPREGREQYFGPGTRLTVT.

This clonotype was observed a handful of times. The genes are TRBV20-1 and TRBJ2-2; 7 bases line up with TRBD2. Trimming took 0 bases from V and 1 from J; bases not matched to a gene: 5. This CDR3 contains 16 residues. Germline CDR1 and CDR2: DFQATT and SNEGSKA (reference sequence). DNA for the CDR3: TGCAGTGCTAGAGATCTCCGCGGGGGGAACACCGGGGAGCTGTTTTTT. This sequence encodes CSARDLRGGNTGELFF.